Included here is one T cell receptor beta chain sequence, with context. This specimen belongs to a study of blood T cell repertoires in COVID-19. Looking at the study overall: Samples of COVID-19 (acute and convalescent) were obtained from the United States, Italy and Spain. T cells, B-cell-depleted T cells, or PBMCs supplied cDNA or gDNA.

Profiling relied on immunoSEQ multiplex PCR, and the TCRdb table lists in-frame clones only, not all of them. The table records about 250,000 clones, approximately 90% of them present only once. Those who participated ranged in age from about 18 to 89 years and resided in about two dozen US areas. Clinical history reported by participants formed the basis on which cohorts were assigned. The origin of this receptor is a middle-aged man who had recovered from COVID-19. The sample consisted of PBMCs or T cells enriched from blood (not recorded which).

The CDR3 nucleotides read TGTGCCAGCAGCCCGATAAGACTAGCGGGAGTCGAGCAGTACTTC. It specifies CASSPIRLAGVEQYF. V gene TRBV7-8 combines with J gene TRBJ2-7; TRBD2 matches at 12 bases. The J segment lost 6 bases and the V segment lost 5 bases, leaving 8 bases of the junction unmatched. The length of the CDR3 is 15 residues. The V gene's germline CDR1 is SGHVS and CDR2 FQNEAQ.